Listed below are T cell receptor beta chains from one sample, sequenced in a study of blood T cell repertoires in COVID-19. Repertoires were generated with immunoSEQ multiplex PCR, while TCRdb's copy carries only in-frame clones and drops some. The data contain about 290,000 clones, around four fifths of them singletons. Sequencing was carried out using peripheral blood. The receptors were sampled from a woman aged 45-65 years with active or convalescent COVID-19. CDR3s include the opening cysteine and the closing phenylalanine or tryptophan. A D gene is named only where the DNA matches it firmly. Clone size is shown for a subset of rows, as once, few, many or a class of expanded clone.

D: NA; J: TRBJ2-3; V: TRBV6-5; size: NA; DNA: TGTGCCAGCAGTTACGAATGCGTCGGAGGCACAGATACGCAGTATTTT; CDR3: CASSYECVGGTDTQYF
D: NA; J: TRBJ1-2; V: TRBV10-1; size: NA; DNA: TGCGCCAGCAGTGAGAGCGGCGGGTATGGCTACACCTTC; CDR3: CASSESGGYGYTF
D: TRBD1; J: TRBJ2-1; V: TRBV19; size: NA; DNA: TGTGCCAGTAGTAGGGGGTCGGGACAGAGCTCCTACAATGAGCAGTTCTTC; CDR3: CASSRGSGQSSYNEQFF
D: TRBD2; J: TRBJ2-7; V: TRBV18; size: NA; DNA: TGTGCCAGCTCACCGGGTGGGACTAGCGGGCACGAGCAGTACTTC; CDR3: CASSPGGTSGHEQYF
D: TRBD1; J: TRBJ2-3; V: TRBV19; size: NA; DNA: TGTGCCAGTAGTATAAACAGGGGTTTGGATACGCAGTATTTT; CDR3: CASSINRGLDTQYF
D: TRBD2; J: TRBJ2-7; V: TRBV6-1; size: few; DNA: TGTGCCAGCAGTGCTGGGCCGGGACTAGCGGCGTACGAGCAGTACTTC; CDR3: CASSAGPGLAAYEQYF
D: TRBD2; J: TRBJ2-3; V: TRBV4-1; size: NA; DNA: TGCGCCAGCAGCCCCAAGAGCGGGGGAACAGATACGCAGTATTTT; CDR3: CASSPKSGGTDTQYF
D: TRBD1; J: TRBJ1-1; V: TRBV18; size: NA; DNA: TGTGCCAGCTCACCACTGGACAGGGGGAACACTGAAGCTTTCTTT; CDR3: CASSPLDRGNTEAFF
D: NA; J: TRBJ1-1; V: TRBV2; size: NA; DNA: TGTGCCAGCAGTGTAAGCAACACTGAAGCTTTCTTT; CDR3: CASSVSNTEAFF
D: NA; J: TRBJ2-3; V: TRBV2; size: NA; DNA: TGTGCCACAAACAGGATCAGCACAGATACGCAGTATTTT; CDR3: CATNRISTDTQYF
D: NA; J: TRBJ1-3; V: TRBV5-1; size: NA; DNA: TGCGCCAGCAGCCTGGGGGCCTCCCACTCTGGAAACACCATATATTTT; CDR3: CASSLGASHSGNTIYF
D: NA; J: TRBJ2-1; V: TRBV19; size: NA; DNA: TGTGCCAGTAGTTTCCGGGAGCATTACAATGAGCAGTTCTTC; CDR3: CASSFREHYNEQFF
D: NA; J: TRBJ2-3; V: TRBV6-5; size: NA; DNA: TGTGCCAGCAGTTACAATGGGGCCGACACAGATACGCAGTATTTT; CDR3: CASSYNGADTDTQYF
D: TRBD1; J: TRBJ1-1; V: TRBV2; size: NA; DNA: TGTGCCAGCAGTCCACGACAGGGTTTCACTGAAGCTTTCTTT; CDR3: CASSPRQGFTEAFF
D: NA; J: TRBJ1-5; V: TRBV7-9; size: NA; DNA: TGTGCCAGCAGCTTAGCAGGAGGCGGCAATCAGCCCCAGCATTTT; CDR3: CASSLAGGGNQPQHF
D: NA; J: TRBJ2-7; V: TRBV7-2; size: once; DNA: TGTGCCAGCAGCTTAGGTAGGGGTGGCATCTCCTACGAGCAGTACTTC; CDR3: CASSLGRGGISYEQYF
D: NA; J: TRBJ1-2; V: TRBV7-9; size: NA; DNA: TGTGCCAGCAGCTTTTACCCCGGGAACAGGGCAACAGGCTATGGCTACACCTTC; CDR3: CASSFYPGNRATGYGYTF
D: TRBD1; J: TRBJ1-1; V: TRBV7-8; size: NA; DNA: TGTGCCAGCAGTCTCCCGGGACAGGGGGGGACTGAAGCTTTCTTT; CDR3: CASSLPGQGGTEAFF
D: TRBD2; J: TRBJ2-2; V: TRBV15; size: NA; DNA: TGTGCCACCAGCAGAGCCAGTCTAGCGGGCGCGAACACCGGGGAGCTGTTTTTT; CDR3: CATSRASLAGANTGELFF
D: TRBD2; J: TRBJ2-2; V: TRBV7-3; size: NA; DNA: TGTGCCAGCAGCTTAGCGGGAGCTGGCACCGGGGAGCTGTTTTTT; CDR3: CASSLAGAGTGELFF